One and the same sample provided the 17 T cell receptor beta chains below, sequenced in a study of CD8 T cells in Susac syndrome. Random hexamers served to reverse transcribe roughly 0.45 to 1 ug RNA. TCRdb re-called the immunoSEQ multiplex PCR reads with MiXCR, one entry per CDR3 protein. Among about 210,000 distinct CDR3 sequences listed, 95% were seen once. Material for sequencing was CD4+ T cells from PBMCs. Receptors originate from a human donor with multiple sclerosis.

V gene TRBV19 combines with J gene TRBJ1-6; TRBD1 is a possible D gene (5 bases). The germline CDR1 and CDR2 sequences are LNHDA and SQIVND (reference sequence). CDR3 size: 15 residues. V lost 8 bases to trimming and J lost 6 bases, with 17 bases between them. The CDR3 reads CASQRGPEGNSPLHF. Written as DNA, the CDR3 is TGTGCCAGTCAAAGGGGCCCAGAGGGTAATTCACCCCTCCACTTT.

The V and J genes are TRBV18 and TRBJ1-1; D unclear. Trimming shortened V by 5 bases and J by 0 bases, and 4 bases separated the two germline ends. Germline CDR1 KGHSH, CDR2 LQKENI. This CDR3 has 12 residues. The CDR3 is CASSTMNTEAFF. DNA of the CDR3: TGTGCCAGCTCAACCATGAACACTGAAGCTTTCTTT.

The chain joins TRBV2 to TRBJ2-7, with D uncertain. Trimming left V 7 bases short and J 0 bases short, with 4 bases between. The CDR3 runs to 11 residues. CDR1 is SNHLY, CDR2 FYNNEI, per germline. The CDR3 protein is CASTSSYEQYF. CDR3 sequence (DNA): TGTGCCAGCACCAGCTCCTACGAGCAGTACTTC. The whole variable domain, remainder taken from reference TRBV2 and TRBJ2-7, is EPEVTQTPSHQVTQMGQEVILRCVPISNHLYFYWYRQILGQKVEFLVSFYNNEISEKSEIFDDQFSVERPDGSNFTLKIRSTKLEDSAMYFCASTSSYEQYFGPGTRLTVT.

Only one count was recorded for this clonotype. The chain joins TRBV3-1 to TRBJ1-1; 7 bases line up with TRBD1. The V gene end was trimmed by 0 bases and the J gene end by 0 bases; junction bases not matched to a gene: 7. Germline assignment: CDR1 LGHDT and CDR2 YNNKEL (reference sequence). This CDR3 comprises 17 residues. CDR3 coding DNA: TGTGCCAGCAGCCAAGAGAGAGGGGGACAGATGAACACTGAAGCTTTCTTT. Translating it yields CASSQERGGQMNTEAFF.

The rearrangement joins TRBV28 to TRBJ2-1, with TRBD2 matching 8 bases. The V segment lost 5 bases and the J segment 9 bases; nucleotides outside the gene matches: 6. The CDR3 loop spans 13 amino acids. Germline CDR1 and CDR2: MDHEN and SYDVKM. The DNA for the CDR3 is TGTGCCAGCAGTCCGACTAGCGTACCTGAGCAGTTCTTC. This gives the protein CASSPTSVPEQFF.

V is TRBV2 and J is TRBJ1-5; D unresolved. There are 14 residues in the CDR3. V lost 0 bases and J 9 bases, leaving 12 bases between the germline ends. The germline CDR1 and CDR2 sequences are SNHLY and FYNNEI. The CDR3 reads CASSEAFGSGPQHF. CDR3 nucleotide sequence: TGTGCCAGCAGTGAAGCTTTCGGTTCTGGGCCCCAGCATTTT.

CDR3 sequence: CASSSGARQTQETQYF. Written as DNA, the CDR3 is TGCGCCAGCAGCTCCGGGGCCCGGCAGACGCAAGAGACCCAGTACTTC. The rearrangement links TRBV5-1 to TRBJ2-5, with D possibly being TRBD1 or TRBD2 (5 bases each). Per the germline V gene, CDR1 is SGHRS and CDR2 is YFSETQ. V lost 3 bases to trimming and J lost 2 bases, with 17 bases between them. This CDR3 is built from 16 residues.

V and J are TRBV3-1 and TRBJ2-2, with D possibly being TRBD1 (7 bases). The CDR3 consists of 15 residues. The V end was cut by 4 bases, the J end by 6 bases, with 15 bases between. Germline CDR1 is LGHDT and CDR2 is YNNKEL (reference sequence). The DNA for the CDR3 is TGTGCCAGCAGCCCAAGGACAGGCGGGGCCGGGGAGCTGTTTTTT. Encoded protein: CASSPRTGGAGELFF.

The rearrangement uses TRBV7-9 and TRBJ2-1; D gene ambiguous. CDR3 size: 11 residues. V lost 3 bases, J lost 7 bases, and 4 bases lay in between. The germline CDR1 and CDR2 sequences are SEHNR and FQNEAQ (reference sequence). CDR3 loop: CASSFPNEQFF. The CDR3 DNA is TGTGCCAGCAGCTTCCCTAATGAGCAGTTCTTC.

The chain couples TRBV20-1 to TRBJ2-1, with 9 bases lining up with TRBD2. The CDR3 spans 16 residues. CDR1 DFQATT and CDR2 SNEGSKA come from the germline V gene (reference sequence). V gave up 2 bases and J gave up 9 bases; unmatched junction bases: 14. The CDR3 nucleotides are TGCAGTGCTAGATCCCTCGGTGCGGGGGGGATGTCTGAGCAGTTCTTC. Its translation: CSARSLGAGGMSEQFF.

The chain links TRBV30 to TRBJ2-1, with TRBD2 matching 10 bases. This CDR3 is 15 amino acids long. V lost 0 bases to trimming and J lost 5 bases; unmatched junction nucleotides: 4. The germline V gene encodes CDR1 GTSNPN and CDR2 SVGIG (reference sequence). Written as DNA, the CDR3 is TGTGCCTGGAGTGTAGGTAGCGGGAGGAACAATGAGCAGTTCTTC. Amino acids: CAWSVGSGRNNEQFF.

Note on this clonotype: Germline and junction disagree at one end, which may indicate a read error. This rearrangement joins TRBV7-7 to TRBJ2-5; D uncertain. CDR1 SSHAT and CDR2 FNYEAQ come from the germline V gene (reference sequence). The CDR3 extends over 14 amino acids. The chain's CDR3 is CASSPARVRETQYF. DNA of the CDR3: TGTGCTAGCAGCCCGGCCCGGGTCCGGGAGACCCAGTACTTC. Full variable domain (rest looked up from reference TRBV7-7 and TRBJ2-5): GAGVSQSPRYKVTKRGQDVTLRCDPISSHATLYWYQQALGQGPEFLTYFNYEAQPDKSGLPSDRFSAERPEGSISTLTIQRTEQRDSAMYRCASSPARVRETQYFGPGTRLLVL.

The V gene is TRBV28, the J gene TRBJ2-5, with no clear D. The CDR3 length is 15 residues. Germline V gene sequence: CDR1 MDHEN, CDR2 SYDVKM. V lost 4 bases and J 5 bases, leaving 17 bases between the germline ends. The CDR3 DNA reads as TGTGCCAGCAGTTCCCTTAGGACCCTGGGGGAGACCCAGTACTTC. Translated: CASSSLRTLGETQYF.

The V call is TRBV29-1, the J call TRBJ2-7; D unclear. Germline V gene lookup returns CDR1 SQVTM and CDR2 ANQGSEA. The CDR3 is 11 residues long. Trimming removed 4 bases from V and 6 bases from J, with 10 bases in between. Here the CDR3 reads CSVAIVGEQYF. The CDR3 DNA reads as TGCAGCGTTGCAATCGTGGGCGAGCAGTACTTC.

This rearrangement joins TRBV20-1 to TRBJ2-5; D may be TRBD2 (6 bases). CDR3 length equals 12 residues. Trimming cost V 8 bases and J 2 bases, with 12 bases left between them. Germline CDR1 is DFQATT and CDR2 is SNEGSKA (reference sequence). DNA for the CDR3: TGCAGTCCACGGGACTCACAAGAGACCCAGTACTTC. It translates to CSPRDSQETQYF.

The chain employs TRBV6-5 and TRBJ2-5, with D possibly matching TRBD1 (5 bases). The germline V gene has CDR1 MNHEY and CDR2 SVGAGI. The CDR3 runs 13 residues. V was clipped by 6 bases and J by 5 bases, with 13 bases between them. The CDR3: CASSRRALETQYF. The CDR3 bases are TGTGCCAGCAGCCGCAGGGCACTGGAGACCCAGTACTTC.

This clonotype was recorded only once. V and J are TRBV20-1 and TRBJ1-5; TRBD1 is a possible D gene (5 bases). CDR1 is DFQATT and CDR2 is SNEGSKA in the germline V gene (reference sequence). V was shortened by 6 bases and J by 2 bases, with 11 bases between the two germline ends. The CDR3 loop spans 13 amino acids. In DNA form, the CDR3 reads TGCAGTGCCGCCCCGACAGGCAATCAGCCCCAGCATTTT. Translated, it gives CSAAPTGNQPQHF.